The source of this TCR beta chain is a study of blood T cells in healthy people across ages. Overall study context: There was about one barcoded beta molecule captured by template switching per two T cells.

CDR3 length: 12 amino acids. Germline loops: CDR1 KGHDR, CDR2 SFDVKD. The V end lost 5 bases, the J end lost 3 bases, and 5 bases lay between the germline ends. The sample holds one count of this clonotype. Alongside a J-beta primer mix, a sample-barcoded 5' primer served in a second PCR lasting about 7 to 12 cycles. A 12-random-nucleotide template-switch adaptor tagged each cDNA molecule. TCRdb analysed the 5' RACE reads with MiXCR anew, one entry per CDR3 protein. The data hold roughly 800,000 distinct CDR3 sequences, with 36% observed a single time. The chain recombines TRBV24-1 with TRBJ2-3; D gene uncertain. This receptor was identified in a man aged 18 to 35 in good health. The sequenced material came from blood. The CDR3 spells CATSGRTDTQYF. The CDR3 DNA reads TGTGCCACCAGTGGCAGGACAGATACGCAGTATTTT.